The 21 T cell receptor beta chains reported below all come from one sample, sequenced in a study of T and B cells in COVID-19 patients (dated by TCRdb to 2019 to 2021). Instrument used: Illumina MiSeq. Multiplex PCR with BIOMED2 TRB-A/B primer pools was used to amplify the TRB rearrangements. In TCRdb, the public reads were trimmed at Q25 with fastp and aligned with MiXCR, with productive beta chains retained. All rows with the same CDR3 protein become a single entry with the most common DNA and genes. Present in this sample are 7,700 or so distinct CDR3 sequences, about 28% of which were seen just once. The ten largest clones take up 17% of the sample. TRB repertoires were amplified from 250-500 ng of genomic DNA extracted from blood. Material for sequencing was blood. Receptors were obtained from a human donor with active COVID-19.

This clonotype was counted only a few times. The chain uses TRBV5-1 and TRBJ2-2; the D gene is possibly TRBD1 (5 bases). This CDR3 has 15 amino acids. The germline V gene has CDR1 SGHRS and CDR2 YFSETQ. V was clipped by 5 bases and J by 1 base, with 12 bases between them. CDR3 sequence reads: CASSPDSWNTGELFF. The CDR3 DNA reads TGCGCCAGCAGTCCTGACAGCTGGAACACCGGGGAGCTGTTTTTT.

CDR3 bases: TGTGCCAGCAGACCAGGGGTCCCTCCCGGGGAGCTGTTTTTT. Its translation: CASRPGVPPGELFF. This chain joins TRBV28 and TRBJ2-2; D is possibly TRBD1 (6 bases). The CDR3 length is 14 residues. The V gene lost 6 bases and the J gene lost 6 bases, with 14 bases spanning the gap. Germline values: CDR1 MDHEN, CDR2 SYDVKM.

The V gene is TRBV6-4, the J gene TRBJ2-1; D is ambiguous. The CDR3 is 13 residues long. The V gene lost 3 bases and the J gene lost 5 bases, with 8 bases spanning the gap. Germline CDR1 MRHNA, CDR2 SNTAGT. CDR3 in amino acids: CASSESANNEQFF. The CDR3 nucleotides are TGTGCCAGCAGTGAAAGCGCCAACAATGAGCAGTTCTTC.

This clonotype appeared a few times. The J gene is TRBJ2-3, the V gene TRBV6-5; D may be TRBD2 (6 bases). Germline V gene sequence: CDR1 MNHEY, CDR2 SVGAGI. V lost 4 bases and J lost 0, with 14 bases in between. The CDR3 is 16 amino acids. Written as DNA, the CDR3 is TGTGCCAGCAGTTTCCGTAGCGGAACTAGCACAGATACGCAGTATTTT. The encoded protein is CASSFRSGTSTDTQYF.

This clonotype rates as medium-sized. V gene TRBV27 combines with J gene TRBJ1-6; the D gene is possibly TRBD1 (5 bases). Germline V gives CDR1 MNHEY, CDR2 SMNVEV (reference sequence). V lost 3 bases and J 10 bases, leaving 10 bases between the germline ends. This CDR3 contains 13 residues. CDR3 in DNA: TGTGCCAGCAGTTTTCAGGGAGGGTCACCCCTCCACTTT. The encoded protein is CASSFQGGSPLHF.

There are a few counts of this clonotype. CDR3 bases: TGTGCCAGCAGTCCTACTGACAGCCCCCTCTATGGCTACACCTTC. This translates into CASSPTDSPLYGYTF. J is TRBJ1-2 and V is TRBV12-3 or TRBV12-4, with D tentatively TRBD1 (5 bases). V was trimmed by 5 bases and J by 4 bases, leaving 17 bases between them. This CDR3 has 15 amino acids.

Within the sample, this clonotype is medium-sized (0.01 to 0.1%). The J gene is TRBJ2-1, the V gene TRBV6-6; D might be TRBD1 or TRBD2, each matching 6 bases. V was pared by 5 bases and J by 5 bases, with 16 bases between. The CDR3 loop spans 15 amino acids. Germline values: CDR1 MNHNY, CDR2 SVGAGI (reference sequence). In DNA form, the CDR3 reads TGTGCCAGCAGTCCCCTCGGGGGCCGGAACAATGAGCAGTTCTTC. Amino acids: CASSPLGGRNNEQFF.

The table lists this clonotype with a few counts. The CDR3 protein is CATEKQGGTDTQYF. Here the CDR3 DNA reads TGTGCCACCGAAAAACAGGGCGGCACAGATACGCAGTATTTT. The chain joins TRBV15 to TRBJ2-3, with D possibly being TRBD1 (6 bases). Between the trimmed V and J ends, which lost 8 bases and 1 base, there was a span of 13 bases. The CDR3 contains 14 residues. Germline CDR1 and CDR2: LNHNV and YYDKDF (reference sequence).

V is TRBV6-4 and J is TRBJ1-1, with a tentative D call TRBD1 (5 bases). V lost 0 bases and J lost 2, with 7 bases in between. The germline gives CDR1 MRHNA, CDR2 SNTAGT. The CDR3 spans 14 residues. The DNA of the CDR3 is TGTGCCAGCAGTGACTCGGGGGAAAACACTGAAGCTTTCTTT. Amino acid sequence: CASSDSGENTEAFF.

This chain connects TRBV20-1 to TRBJ2-7; 9 positions match TRBD1. CDR1 DFQATT and CDR2 SNEGSKA come from the germline V gene (reference sequence). Unmatched junction bases numbered 10, after V lost 5 bases and J lost 5 bases. The CDR3 is made up of 14 amino acids. DNA of the CDR3: TGCAGTGCTCTTTCCGGGACAGGGAACCACGAGCAGTACGTC. It is translated as CSALSGTGNHEQYV.

The chain is built from TRBV5-1 and TRBJ2-3; 12 bases match TRBD2. The CDR3 length is 16 residues. V gave up 4 bases and J gave up 2 bases; unmatched junction bases: 5. The germline gives CDR1 SGHRS, CDR2 YFSETQ. The CDR3 protein is CASSQTSGGPTDTQYF. Here the CDR3 DNA reads TGCGCCAGCAGCCAGACTAGCGGGGGCCCCACAGATACGCAGTATTTT.

The chain has TRBV20-1 and TRBJ1-4; 8 positions match TRBD1. Germline V CDR1 and CDR2: DFQATT, SNEGSKA (reference sequence). V lost 4 bases to trimming and J lost 5 bases; unmatched junction nucleotides: 3. The CDR3 has 13 residues. CDR3 DNA: TGCAGTGCTACGGGACAGGAGAATGAAAAACTGTTTTTT. Amino acids: CSATGQENEKLFF.

CDR3 sequence reads: CASSFAQLYEQYF. The CDR3 DNA reads as TGTGCCAGCAGCTTTGCACAGCTCTACGAGCAGTACTTC. This chain joins TRBV7-9 and TRBJ2-7; unclear D gene. The CDR3 contains 13 residues. V was clipped by 3 bases and J by 3 bases, with 9 bases between them. The germline CDR1 and CDR2 sequences are SEHNR and FQNEAQ (reference sequence).

CDR3 sequence: CASSLLADGYTF. CDR3 nucleotide sequence: TGTGCCAGCAGCTTGCTGGCGGATGGCTACACCTTC. The rearrangement joins TRBV7-9 to TRBJ1-2, with no clear D. Trimming pared 3 bases from V and 6 bases from J, leaving 8 bases between. CDR1 and CDR2 from the germline V gene are SEHNR and FQNEAQ (reference sequence). CDR3 length equals 12 residues. The variable domain in full, with the rest retrieved from reference TRBV7-9 and TRBJ1-2, is DTGVSQNPRHKITKRGQNVTFRCDPISEHNRLYWYRQTLGQGPEFLTYFQNEAQLEKSRLLSDRFSAERPKGSFSTLEIQRTEQGDSAMYLCASSLLADGYTFGSGTRLTVV.

This clonotype counts as medium-sized. The chain employs TRBV5-5 and TRBJ2-2; TRBD2 agrees at 9 bases. Germline CDR1 reads SGHKS; CDR2 reads YYEKEE (reference sequence). This CDR3 is 19 amino acids long. J lost 4 bases, V lost 4 bases, and 17 bases had no gene match. CDR3 sequence reads: CASSQAGGRQGLATGELFF. CDR3 in DNA: TGTGCCAGCAGCCAGGCGGGAGGGCGACAGGGTTTGGCCACCGGGGAGCTGTTTTTT. Combining the CDR3 with reference TRBV5-5 and TRBJ2-2 gives the whole variable domain DAGVTQSPTHLIKTRGQQVTLRCSPISGHKSVSWYQQVLGQGPQFIFQYYEKEERGRGNFPDRFSARQFPNYSSELNVNALLLGDSALYLCASSQAGGRQGLATGELFFGEGSRLTVL.

The chain has TRBV5-6 and TRBJ1-2; weak D call: TRBD1 (6 bases). CDR1 and CDR2 from the germline V gene are SGHDT and YYEEEE. Trimming cost V 4 bases and J 6 bases, with 13 bases left between them. The CDR3 extends over 13 amino acids. CDR3: CASSPTGTNGYTF. The CDR3 DNA reads TGTGCCAGCAGCCCTACAGGGACTAATGGCTACACCTTC. The full variable domain, rest sourced from reference TRBV5-6 and TRBJ1-2, is DAGVTQSPTHLIKTRGQQVTLRCSPKSGHDTVSWYQQALGQGPQFIFQYYEEEERQRGNFPDRFSGHQFPNYSSELNVNALLLGDSALYLCASSPTGTNGYTFGSGTRLTVV.

There are a few counts of this clonotype. This chain links TRBV6-6 with TRBJ2-2; a weak D match, TRBD1 (6 bases). Germline CDR1 reads MNHNY; CDR2 reads SVGAGI (reference sequence). The CDR3 contains 16 residues. Trimming removed 5 bases at V and 2 bases at J, with 15 bases between. The CDR3 DNA is TGTGCCAGCAGTGAAGTGGGCAGGGGAAACACCGGGGAGCTGTTTTTT. Amino acids: CASSEVGRGNTGELFF.

This chain connects TRBV7-9 to TRBJ2-5; no clear D gene. The V end was cut by 4 bases, the J end by 4 bases, with 4 bases between. The CDR3 sequence is 11 residues long. CDR1 is SEHNR, CDR2 FQNEAQ, per germline (reference sequence). Here the CDR3 reads CASSWAETQYF. The CDR3 nucleotides are TGTGCCAGCAGCTGGGCAGAGACCCAGTACTTC.

This clonotype is labeled as medium-sized. The chain links TRBV12-3 or TRBV12-4 to TRBJ2-2; D is unresolved. V dropped 7 bases and J dropped 3 bases, with 3 bases sitting between them. This CDR3 region has 11 residues. The CDR3: CASIHTGELFF. CDR3 nucleotides: TGTGCCAGCATCCACACCGGGGAGCTGTTTTTT.

This chain joins TRBV7-9 and TRBJ2-7; a weak D match, TRBD1 (5 bases). Per the germline V gene, CDR1 is SEHNR and CDR2 is FQNEAQ (reference sequence). The germline V and J ends were trimmed by 6 bases and 1 base, with 7 bases remaining between them. The length of the CDR3 is 12 residues. The CDR3, as DNA: TGTGCCAGCAGTCGACAGTCCTACGAGCAGTACTTC. Translation gives CASSRQSYEQYF.

This clonotype rates as medium-sized. This chain uses TRBV27 with TRBJ2-2, with D possibly TRBD1 on 6 matching bases. The CDR3 contains 16 residues. Trimming shortened V by 6 bases and J by 0 bases, and 14 bases separated the two germline ends. Per germline, CDR1 MNHEY and CDR2 SMNVEV (reference sequence). CDR3 sequence reads: CASRRQVGTNTGELFF. DNA for the CDR3: TGTGCCAGCAGGCGACAGGTCGGCACGAACACCGGGGAGCTGTTTTTT.